The next 17 T cell receptor beta chains were all read from a single sample in a study of control samples from healthy donors and cancer patients (TCRdb year 2020). To prepare the library, the immunoSEQ multiplex PCR assay was applied. TCRdb carries this immuneACCESS record with in-frame sequences only. Its versions omit some clonotypes, under half of them owing to an unresolved V gene in the studies checked, with the rest unexplained. For this sample the table gives around 100,000 clones, of which more than 85% were detected only once. About a fifth of the sample is taken by the ten largest. Sequenced: PBMCs. The source is a man aged 55 to 69 with lung cancer.

This clone was counted between two and nine times. The V and J genes are TRBV7-9 and TRBJ2-5; 7 bases align to TRBD2. The CDR3 sequence is 14 residues long. Germline-derived CDR1 and CDR2 are SEHNR and FQNEAQ (reference sequence). V was clipped by 1 base and J by 6 bases; unmatched bases: 5. In DNA, the CDR3 is TGTGCCAGCAGCTTAGAAGGACTAGTGCAGACCCAGTACTTC. Its protein product is CASSLEGLVQTQYF.

The rearrangement links TRBV10-1 to TRBJ2-3; D gene ambiguous. The CDR3 spans 14 residues. Germline V gene sequence: CDR1 WNHNN, CDR2 SYGVQD (reference sequence). The V and J ends lost 2 bases and 1 base respectively, with 7 bases between them. The CDR3 loop is CASSEITGTDTQYF. As DNA, the CDR3 is TGCGCCAGCAGTGAGATAACAGGCACAGATACGCAGTATTTT.

This chain joins TRBV3-1 (or the pseudogene TRBV3-2) and TRBJ2-5; 8 bases are a match to TRBD1. The V gene end was trimmed by 4 bases and the J gene end by 5 bases; junction bases not matched to a gene: 6. Per germline, CDR1 LGHDT and CDR2 YNNKEL (reference sequence). The CDR3 totals 14 residues. CDR3 in DNA: TGTGCCAGCAGCCTACCAGGGGGCGAGGAGACCCAGTACTTC. Translating gives CASSLPGGEETQYF.

The chain links TRBV3-1 (or the pseudogene TRBV3-2) to TRBJ2-2, with no clear D. The CDR3 sequence is 16 residues long. V was clipped by 3 bases and J by 1 base, with 12 bases between them. CDR1 LGHDT and CDR2 YNNKEL come from the germline V gene (reference sequence). The CDR3 nucleotides are TGTGCCAGCAGCCAGGGCAGCCCGGTGAACACCGGGGAGCTGTTTTTT. As protein: CASSQGSPVNTGELFF.

The chain is built from TRBV10-1 and TRBJ1-2; 8 nucleotides line up with TRBD1. The CDR3 is made up of 14 amino acids. Germline values: CDR1 WNHNN, CDR2 SYGVQD (reference sequence). The junction had 8 bases not matched to a gene; V was cut back by 3 bases and J by 8 bases. In DNA, the CDR3 is TGCGCCAGCAGTGACTCAACCGACAGGGGAGGCTACACCTTC. This translates into CASSDSTDRGGYTF.

About this clone: At the DNA level, this CDR3 is encoded by other sequences in the same sample as well. This chain joins TRBV5-1 and TRBJ2-1; no definite D call. CDR1 and CDR2 (germline): SGHRS, YFSETQ. The V gene lost 0 bases and the J gene lost 0 bases, with 7 bases spanning the gap. The CDR3 spans 15 residues. In DNA, the CDR3 is TGCGCCAGCAGCTTGGCCATGAGCTCCTACAATGAGCAGTTCTTC. Protein sequence: CASSLAMSSYNEQFF.

In the case of this clone: The sample contains more than one DNA sequence encoding this CDR3. CDR3 DNA: TGTGCCAGCTCCCCCGGACAGGGCGAGACCCAGTACTTC. This encodes CASSPGQGETQYF. The rearrangement uses TRBV18 and TRBJ2-5, with 8 bases lining up with TRBD1. Trimming took 6 bases from V and 5 from J; bases not matched to a gene: 5. This CDR3 is built from 13 residues. Germline loops: CDR1 KGHSH, CDR2 LQKENI.

The chain couples TRBV30 to TRBJ1-4; D unresolved. CDR1 is GTSNPN, CDR2 SVGIG, per germline (reference sequence). This CDR3 contains 12 residues. V dropped 0 bases and J dropped 3 bases, with 2 bases sitting between them. CDR3 sequence: CAWSVANEKLFF. The CDR3 nucleotides read TGTGCCTGGAGTGTGGCTAATGAAAAACTGTTTTTT.

This clone was found once. The V and J genes are TRBV9 and TRBJ2-5, with 11 positions matching TRBD2. J was trimmed by 7 bases and V by 0 bases; bases with no gene match: 14. CDR3 length: 18 amino acids. Per germline, CDR1 SGDLS and CDR2 YYNGEE. The CDR3 region has the DNA TGTGCCAGCAGCGTAGCTAATCTAGCGGGGGGCCCGAGGGGGACCCAGTACTTC. Its translation: CASSVANLAGGPRGTQYF.

This clone is a singleton in its sample. The gene calls are TRBV19 and TRBJ2-2; 8 bases map to TRBD1. The germline CDR1 and CDR2 sequences are LNHDA and SQIVND (reference sequence). Trimming at V came to 8 bases and at J to 9 bases, leaving 5 bases not matched to a gene. The CDR3 extends over 12 amino acids. The CDR3: CASGDRGWELFF. CDR3 in DNA: TGTGCCAGTGGAGACAGGGGATGGGAGCTGTTTTTT.

V usage is TRBV5-1 and J usage is TRBJ2-7, with TRBD2 identical over 8 bases. Germline CDR1 is SGHRS and CDR2 is YFSETQ. This CDR3 has 15 amino acids. Trimming removed 4 bases from V and 1 base from J; junction bases left unmatched: 7. The CDR3 reads CASSQIAGRSYEQYF. The CDR3 DNA reads as TGCGCCAGCAGCCAAATAGCGGGAAGGTCCTACGAGCAGTACTTC.

This clone was seen just once. The CDR3 protein is CASSLEGGTIYF. The CDR3 region has the DNA TGTGCCAGCAGCTTAGAGGGCGGCACCATATATTTT. The chain uses TRBV7-9 and TRBJ1-3, with D uncertain. Trimming removed 1 base from V and 9 bases from J, with 7 bases in between. Germline assignment: CDR1 SEHNR and CDR2 FQNEAQ (reference sequence). The CDR3 has 12 residues.

The gene calls are TRBV30 and TRBJ2-1; D is ambiguous. From germline, CDR1 is GTSNPN and CDR2 SVGIG (reference sequence). The ends were cut back, 2 bases at V and 4 bases at J, with 9 bases in the middle. CDR3 length: 13 residues. The DNA for the CDR3 is TGTGCCTGGAGTCTGGGTAGGTACAATGAGCAGTTCTTC. It specifies CAWSLGRYNEQFF.

The V gene is TRBV2, the J gene TRBJ1-1; TRBD1 agrees at 7 bases. CDR3 length: 14 residues. Per the germline V gene, CDR1 is SNHLY and CDR2 is FYNNEI. Losses at the gene ends were 6 bases for V and 3 bases for J; bases not matched to a gene: 7. CDR3 nucleotides: TGTGCCAGCAGCTCGGTCAGGGGGGACACTGAAGCTTTCTTT. It translates to CASSSVRGDTEAFF.

This clone was picked up a small number of times. The rearrangement links TRBV27 to TRBJ1-2; D call uncertain. Germline CDR1 is MNHEY and CDR2 is SMNVEV (reference sequence). The CDR3 totals 14 residues. Trimming removed 8 bases from V and 4 bases from J, with 17 bases in between. The CDR3 sequence: CASGSLKVGYGYTF. The CDR3 DNA reads as TGTGCCAGCGGCTCTCTGAAAGTGGGCTATGGCTACACCTTC.

This clone was picked up one time. The rearrangement links TRBV3-1 (or the pseudogene TRBV3-2) to TRBJ1-1, with 10 nucleotides matching TRBD1. Trimming cost V 4 bases and J 0 bases; bases outside gene matches: 5. Germline V gives CDR1 LGHDT, CDR2 YNNKEL (reference sequence). The CDR3 contains 16 residues. The CDR3 DNA is TGTGCCAGCAGCCCCCGGGACAGGGGAATGAACACTGAAGCTTTCTTT. Its protein product is CASSPRDRGMNTEAFF.

The chain employs TRBV2 and TRBJ1-1; 8 positions agree with TRBD1. Germline-derived CDR1 and CDR2 are SNHLY and FYNNEI. V dropped 5 bases and J dropped 4; count of bases not matched to a gene: 3. The CDR3 runs 13 residues. The chain's CDR3 is CASSRQGITEAFF. CDR3 in DNA: TGTGCCAGCAGTCGACAGGGGATCACTGAAGCTTTCTTT. Full variable domain (outside the CDR3, taken from reference TRBV2 and TRBJ1-1): EPEVTQTPSHQVTQMGQEVILRCVPISNHLYFYWYRQILGQKVEFLVSFYNNEISEKSEIFDDQFSVERPDGSNFTLKIRSTKLEDSAMYFCASSRQGITEAFFGQGTRLTVV.